Below, 16 T cell receptor beta chains from the same sample are listed, as sequenced in a study of cytomegalovirus exposure and HLA in healthy donors. Primers included in the PCR were 60 Vbeta and 13 Jbeta primers. Method: immunoSEQ multiplex PCR; TCRdb's copy keeps in-frame clones and lacks some. The top ten clones hold around 15% of a sample with a few hundred thousand clones, over 65% of them seen once. The sequencing input was PBMCs. The source of these receptors is a man aged 40-49 years in good health and CMV-seronegative.

The chain has TRBV27 and TRBJ2-1, with D perhaps TRBD1 (5 bases). CDR1 is MNHEY, CDR2 SMNVEV, per germline (reference sequence). The CDR3 is 14 amino acids. V gave up 2 bases and J gave up 4 bases, with 9 bases separating them. CDR3: CASSLERGYNEQFF. The CDR3, as DNA: TGTGCCAGCAGTTTAGAAAGGGGTTACAATGAGCAGTTCTTC.

This chain connects TRBV4-3 to TRBJ2-1; 9 bases match TRBD2. The trim removed 5 bases at V and 5 bases at J, leaving 10 bases unmatched. CDR1 LGHNA and CDR2 YSLEER come from the germline V gene. CDR3 length: 16 residues. The CDR3 DNA is TGCGCCAGCAGCACACGCGGCGGGGGGGCCCACAATGAGCAGTTCTTC. Translating it yields CASSTRGGGAHNEQFF.

The chain is built from TRBV5-4 and TRBJ1-1, with a tentative D call TRBD1 (5 bases). CDR3 length: 12 amino acids. Germline V gene data show CDR1 as SGHNT and CDR2 as YYREEE (reference sequence). V was trimmed by 4 bases and J by 5 bases, leaving 9 bases between them. The CDR3: CASSAKGTEAFF. The CDR3 DNA reads as TGTGCCAGCAGCGCGAAGGGGACTGAAGCTTTCTTT.

This chain uses TRBV7-9 with TRBJ2-3; no reliable D call. From germline, CDR1 is SEHNR and CDR2 FQNEAQ (reference sequence). The CDR3 length is 14 residues. With 3 bases removed from V and 1 base from J, the gap between germline ends came to 8 bases. The chain's CDR3 is CASSFVTGTDTQYF. The CDR3 DNA sequence: TGTGCCAGCAGCTTCGTAACAGGCACAGATACGCAGTATTTT. The full variable domain, in which reference TRBV7-9 and TRBJ2-3 provide the parts outside the CDR3, is DTGVSQNPRHKITKRGQNVTFRCDPISEHNRLYWYRQTLGQGPEFLTYFQNEAQLEKSRLLSDRFSAERPKGSFSTLEIQRTEQGDSAMYLCASSFVTGTDTQYFGPGTRLTVL.

The chain recombines TRBV6-1 with TRBJ1-5; TRBD1 aligns across 8 bases. V trimming: 3 bases; J trimming: 6 bases; junction bases outside the gene matches: 7. In germline, CDR1 is MNHNS, CDR2 SASEGT. The CDR3 extends over 15 amino acids. DNA of the CDR3: TGTGCCAGCAGTGACCAGGGGGCGGTAGGTCAGCCCCAGCATTTT. It yields the protein CASSDQGAVGQPQHF.

The rearrangement joins TRBV6-1 to TRBJ2-1; 7 bases align to TRBD2. J lost 3 bases, V lost 2 bases, and 4 bases had no gene match. Germline V CDR1 and CDR2: MNHNS, SASEGT. This CDR3 has 15 amino acids. CDR3 in amino acids: CASSESGGYYNEQFF. CDR3 sequence (DNA): TGTGCCAGCAGTGAATCCGGGGGGTACTACAATGAGCAGTTCTTC.

The chain recombines TRBV4-3 with TRBJ1-1; D not resolved. CDR1 and CDR2 (germline): LGHNA, YSLEER. The V end lost 3 bases, the J end lost 0 bases, and 8 bases lay between the germline ends. The length of the CDR3 is 14 residues. CDR3 residues: CASSQGGMNTEAFF. The CDR3 DNA sequence: TGCGCCAGCAGCCAGGGAGGTATGAACACTGAAGCTTTCTTT.

The chain combines TRBV6-1 with TRBJ1-5; D is uncertain. Germline V gives CDR1 MNHNS, CDR2 SASEGT. V was clipped by 3 bases and J by 2 bases, with 11 bases between them. The CDR3 is made up of 15 amino acids. This chain's CDR3 is CASSDSSGGNQPQHF. The CDR3 DNA reads as TGTGCCAGCAGTGATAGCTCCGGTGGCAATCAGCCCCAGCATTTT.

There are a few counts of this clone. V is TRBV9 and J is TRBJ2-5, with D tentatively TRBD2 (6 bases). V dropped 0 bases and J dropped 4 bases, with 13 bases sitting between them. The CDR3 is 15 residues long. Germline V lookup: CDR1 SGDLS, CDR2 YYNGEE. The CDR3 DNA is TGTGCCAGCAGCGTAGGGGCCCTGGGAGGAGAGACCCAGTACTTC. Its translation: CASSVGALGGETQYF.

Comment on this clone: The junction departs from germline at one end; a sequencing error may be responsible. The rearrangement links TRBV7-9 to TRBJ2-1, with 11 nucleotides matching TRBD2. Germline-derived CDR1 and CDR2 are SEHNR and FQNEAQ (reference sequence). There are 17 residues in the CDR3. The CDR3 region is CSSSRGLAGGPRNEQFF. The CDR3 region has the DNA TGTTCCAGCAGCCGTGGATTAGCGGGAGGGCCTAGAAATGAGCAGTTCTTC.

This chain connects TRBV4-3 to TRBJ1-1; tentative D call: TRBD1 (5 bases). The CDR3 totals 14 residues. Trimming shortened V by 0 bases and J by 0 bases, and 5 bases separated the two germline ends. Germline V CDR1 and CDR2: LGHNA, YSLEER. CDR3 sequence (DNA): TGCGCCAGCAGCCAAGACAGGGTGAACACTGAAGCTTTCTTT. This sequence encodes CASSQDRVNTEAFF.

The chain links TRBV4-1 to TRBJ2-3; 9 bases map to TRBD2. Germline values: CDR1 MGHRA, CDR2 YSYEKL. The CDR3 extends over 20 amino acids. V lost 2 bases and J lost 2; bases outside the gene matches: 17. CDR3 coding DNA: TGCGCCAGCAGCCAAACTCCCAGCTGGCCTAGCGGGAAATTCACAGATACGCAGTATTTT. Amino acid sequence: CASSQTPSWPSGKFTDTQYF.

V gene TRBV6-6 combines with J gene TRBJ1-1, with 8 bases matching TRBD1. V lost 6 bases and J lost 8; bases outside the gene matches: 8. The germline V gene encodes CDR1 MNHNY and CDR2 SVGAGI (reference sequence). The CDR3 extends over 13 amino acids. The CDR3 DNA sequence: TGTGCCAGCAGCCCCGACAGGGGAGGGGAAGCTTTCTTT. Its translation is CASSPDRGGEAFF.

The V gene is TRBV28, the J gene TRBJ2-5; 9 positions match TRBD2. This CDR3 spans 13 amino acids. V dropped 6 bases and J dropped 3; count of bases not matched to a gene: 2. Germline CDR1 MDHEN, CDR2 SYDVKM. The CDR3 spells CASRTSGKETQYF. The CDR3 nucleotides read TGTGCCAGCAGGACTAGCGGAAAAGAGACCCAGTACTTC.

The chain combines TRBV4-1 with TRBJ2-7; D possibly corresponds to TRBD1 (6 bases). V was trimmed by 3 bases and J by 3 bases, leaving 18 bases between them. Germline V gene sequence: CDR1 MGHRA, CDR2 YSYEKL. The CDR3 length is 16 residues. The CDR3 here is CASSHSFGQRYYEQYF. CDR3 bases: TGCGCCAGCAGCCACTCCTTCGGACAGCGATACTACGAGCAGTACTTC.

The V gene is TRBV2, the J gene TRBJ1-2, with D unresolved. The CDR3 sequence is 14 residues long. Germline-derived CDR1 and CDR2 are SNHLY and FYNNEI. V lost 1 base and J 2 bases, leaving 8 bases between the germline ends. CDR3 nucleotide sequence: TGTGCCAGCAGTGAAGTGGCAGGAAACTATGGCTACACCTTC. It translates to CASSEVAGNYGYTF.